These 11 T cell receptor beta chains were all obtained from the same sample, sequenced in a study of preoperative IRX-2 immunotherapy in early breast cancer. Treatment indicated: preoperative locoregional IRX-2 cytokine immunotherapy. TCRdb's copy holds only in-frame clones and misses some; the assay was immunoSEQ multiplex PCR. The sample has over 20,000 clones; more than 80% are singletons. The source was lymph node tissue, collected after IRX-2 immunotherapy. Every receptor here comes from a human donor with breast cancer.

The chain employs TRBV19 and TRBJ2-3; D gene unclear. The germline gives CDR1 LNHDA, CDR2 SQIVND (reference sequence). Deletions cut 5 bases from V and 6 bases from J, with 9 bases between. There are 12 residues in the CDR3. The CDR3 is CASSALDDTQYF. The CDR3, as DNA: TGTGCCAGTAGTGCGTTAGATGATACGCAGTATTTT. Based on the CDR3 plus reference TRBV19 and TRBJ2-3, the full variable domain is DGGITQSPKYLFRKEGQNVTLSCEQNLNHDAMYWYRQDPGQGLRLIYYSQIVNDFQKGDIAEGYSVSREKKESFPLTVTSAQKNPTAFYLCASSALDDTQYFGPGTRLTVL.

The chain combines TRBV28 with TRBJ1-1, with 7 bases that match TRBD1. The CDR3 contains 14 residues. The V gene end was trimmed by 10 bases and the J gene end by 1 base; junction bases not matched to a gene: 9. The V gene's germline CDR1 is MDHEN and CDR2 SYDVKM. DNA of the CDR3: TGTGCCACCCTACCAGGACAGGCGAACACTGAAGCTTTCTTT. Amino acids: CATLPGQANTEAFF.

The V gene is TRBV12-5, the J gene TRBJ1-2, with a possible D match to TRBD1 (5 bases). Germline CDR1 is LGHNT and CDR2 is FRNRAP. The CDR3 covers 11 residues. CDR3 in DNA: TGTGCCAGCACCTCGGGGACGAGCTACACCTTC. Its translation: CASTSGTSYTF.

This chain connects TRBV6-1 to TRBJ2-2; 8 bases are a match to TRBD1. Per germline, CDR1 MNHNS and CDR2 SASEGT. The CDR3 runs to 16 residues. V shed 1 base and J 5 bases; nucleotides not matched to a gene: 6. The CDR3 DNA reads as TGTGCCAGCAGTGAAGTCCAGGGGGCGCGGACCGGGGAGCTGTTTTTT. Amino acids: CASSEVQGARTGELFF.

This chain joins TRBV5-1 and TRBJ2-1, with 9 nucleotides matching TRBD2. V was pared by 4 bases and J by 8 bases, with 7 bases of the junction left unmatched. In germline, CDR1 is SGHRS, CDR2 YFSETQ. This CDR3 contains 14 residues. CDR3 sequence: CASSGERGEHEQFF. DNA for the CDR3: TGCGCCAGCAGCGGCGAGCGGGGGGAACATGAGCAGTTCTTC.

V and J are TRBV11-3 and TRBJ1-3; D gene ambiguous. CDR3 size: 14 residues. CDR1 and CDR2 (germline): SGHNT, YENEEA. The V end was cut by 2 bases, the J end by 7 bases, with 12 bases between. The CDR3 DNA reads TGTGCCAGCAGCTTACAGGACGGGTGGAACACCATATATTTT. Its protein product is CASSLQDGWNTIYF.

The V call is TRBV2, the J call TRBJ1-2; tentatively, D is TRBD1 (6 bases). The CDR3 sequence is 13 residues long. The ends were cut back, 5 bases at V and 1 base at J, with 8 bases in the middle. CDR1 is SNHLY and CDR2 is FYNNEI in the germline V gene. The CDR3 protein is CASSLDSNYGYTF. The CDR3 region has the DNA TGTGCCAGCAGTCTGGACAGTAACTATGGCTACACCTTC.

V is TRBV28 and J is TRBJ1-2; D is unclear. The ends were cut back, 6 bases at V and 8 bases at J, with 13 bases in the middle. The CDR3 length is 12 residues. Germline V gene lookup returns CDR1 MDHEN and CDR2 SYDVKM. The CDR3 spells CASSAGEWGYTF. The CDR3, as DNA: TGTGCCAGCAGCGCGGGAGAATGGGGCTACACCTTC.

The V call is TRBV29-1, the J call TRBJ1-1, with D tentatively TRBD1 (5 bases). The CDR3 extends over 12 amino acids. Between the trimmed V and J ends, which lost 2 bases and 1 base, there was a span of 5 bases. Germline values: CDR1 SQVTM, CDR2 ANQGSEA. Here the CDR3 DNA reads TGCAGCGTTGAACAGGGGAACACTGAAGCTTTCTTT. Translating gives CSVEQGNTEAFF.

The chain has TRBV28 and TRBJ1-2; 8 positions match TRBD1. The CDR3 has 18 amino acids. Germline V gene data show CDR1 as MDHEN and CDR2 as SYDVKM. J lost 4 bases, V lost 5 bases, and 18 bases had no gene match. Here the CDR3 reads CASSALNAQTGAAYGYTF. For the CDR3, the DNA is TGTGCCAGCAGTGCCCTTAACGCCCAGACAGGGGCCGCCTATGGCTACACCTTC.

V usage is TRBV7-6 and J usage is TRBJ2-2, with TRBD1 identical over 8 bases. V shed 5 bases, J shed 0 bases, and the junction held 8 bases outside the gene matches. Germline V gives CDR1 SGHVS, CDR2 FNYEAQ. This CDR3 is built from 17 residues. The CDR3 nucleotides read TGTGCCAGCAGCACTGGCCCGGACAGGGCGAACACCGGGGAGCTGTTTTTT. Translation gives CASSTGPDRANTGELFF.